A selection of T cell receptor beta chains follows, all from one sample in a study of human T cells and chemical hapten exposure. TCRdb analysed the RACE reads with MiXCR anew, one entry per CDR3 protein. The table records fewer than 100,000 distinct CDR3 sequences, approximately 10% of them present only once. The specimen comprised whole blood, sampled in connection with sensitization to the hapten diphenylcyclopropenone (DPC). The receptors derive from a man between 18 and 35 years old with alopecia areata. Some clones in this sample may be carry-over from other donors' samples. CDR3s include the opening cysteine and the closing phenylalanine or tryptophan. The D gene is left open where the match is weak. Rows may omit the clone size; those that give it use once, few, many or a size class.

TRBJ2-7 | 13 | TRBV6-2/TRBV6-3 | . | once | TGTGCCAGCAGCACACAGGAGCAGACGGAGCAGTACTTC | CASSTQEQTEQYF
TRBJ1-2 | 15 | TRBV20-1 | TRBD1 | many | TGCAGTGCTGAGGGGGACAGGGAGTATACCGTTGGCTACACCTTC | CSAEGDREYTVGYTF
TRBJ1-6 | 18 | TRBV6-2/TRBV6-3 | TRBD1 | few | TGTGCCAGCAGCCGACCCACTACAGGGGGCTCCTTTAATTCACCCCTCCACTTT | CASSRPTTGGSFNSPLHF
TRBJ1-2 | 13 | TRBV7-2 | . | . | TGTGCCAGCAGCGCCGGGCCGGACTATGGCTACACCTTC | CASSAGPDYGYTF
TRBJ2-7 | 14 | TRBV20-1 | . | few | TGCAGTGCTCGGGGACGGGACCTCACCTACGAGCAGTACTTC | CSARGRDLTYEQYF
TRBJ2-7 | 11 | TRBV11-2 | . | many | TGTGCCAGCACCGAATTGGACGAGCAGTACTTC | CASTELDEQYF
TRBJ1-2 | 16 | TRBV12-3/TRBV12-4 | . | many | TGTGCCAGCAGTTTTAGGACAGCCTCAACTAACTATGGCTACACCTTC | CASSFRTASTNYGYTF
TRBJ2-3 | 17 | TRBV5-1 | TRBD2 | . | TGCGCCAGCAGCCCTATACCCCGCGGGGGGACCACAGATACGCAGTATTTT | CASSPIPRGGTTDTQYF
TRBJ2-1 | 14 | TRBV4-1 | TRBD1 | few | TGCGCCAGCAGCCAACAGGGGGCAAGGCATGAGCAGTTCTTC | CASSQQGARHEQFF
TRBJ1-2 | 12 | TRBV6-5 | TRBD1 | few | TGTGCCAGCAGTTATACAGGGGGCGGCTACACCTTC | CASSYTGGGYTF
TRBJ1-2 | 12 | TRBV6-2/TRBV6-3 | TRBD1 | . | TGTGCCACCGTGACAGGGACCTATGGCTACACCTTC | CATVTGTYGYTF
TRBJ2-7 | 11 | TRBV10-2 | . | few | TGCGCCAGCAGTGAGTGGTACGAGCAGTACTTC | CASSEWYEQYF
TRBJ1-1 | 13 | TRBV29-1 | TRBD1 | few | TGCAGCGTCGCCAGACAGGGGAACACTGAAGCTTTCTTT | CSVARQGNTEAFF
TRBJ1-5 | 14 | TRBV12-3/TRBV12-4 | . | . | TGTGCCAGCACCAACAGGGAGGGCAATCAGCCCCAGCATTTT | CASTNREGNQPQHF
TRBJ2-6 | 14 | TRBV28 | . | . | TGTGCCAGCCGGGGGAGCTCTGGGGCCAACGTCCTGACTTTC | CASRGSSGANVLTF
TRBJ2-1 | 13 | TRBV28 | TRBD1 | many | TGTGCCAGCAGTTTAAACAGGGGCGATGAGCAGTTCTTC | CASSLNRGDEQFF
TRBJ1-2 | 14 | TRBV10-3 | . | . | TGTGCCATCAGTGACACCGGGGTGGGCTATGGCTACACCTTC | CAISDTGVGYGYTF
TRBJ2-7 | 11 | TRBV5-6 | . | . | TGTGCCAGCAGCCGGAAGGGCGAGCAGTACTTC | CASSRKGEQYF
TRBJ1-4 | 13 | TRBV12-3/TRBV12-4 | . | . | TGTGCCAGCGCCCCGGGGTTGTGGGAAAAACTGTTTTTT | CASAPGLWEKLFF
TRBJ1-1 | 15 | TRBV20-1 | TRBD1 | few | TGCAGTGCTAGAGCAGGGGGCGGAGGGGACACTGAAGCTTTCTTT | CSARAGGGGDTEAFF
TRBJ1-6 | 17 | TRBV4-3 | . | many | TGCGCCAGCAGCCAAGATAGGGCCGCTTCCAATGATTCACCCCTCCACTTT | CASSQDRAASNDSPLHF
TRBJ1-5 | 14 | TRBV18 | . | . | TGTGCCAGCTCACCTGACGGTCGCAATCAGCCCCAGCATTTT | CASSPDGRNQPQHF
TRBJ1-4 | 15 | TRBV24-1 | . | few | TGTGCCACCAGTGACGCGGGGCTGGCTAATGAAAAACTGTTTTTT | CATSDAGLANEKLFF
TRBJ2-1 | 12 | TRBV6-6 | . | few | TGTGCCAGCTCCCCGGAGATAAATGAGCAGTTCTTC | CASSPEINEQFF
TRBJ2-7 | 16 | TRBV2 | TRBD1 | many | TGTGCCAGCAGAGCACCACCGACAGGGGCTACCTACGAGCAGTACTTC | CASRAPPTGATYEQYF
TRBJ1-1 | 13 | TRBV27 | . | . | TGTGCCAGCAGTCCCAGGGCAGGCGTTGAAGCTTTCTTT | CASSPRAGVEAFF
TRBJ2-6 | 13 | TRBV29-1 | . | many | TGCAGCGTTCCGGGGTCCGGGGCCAACGTCCTGACTTTC | CSVPGSGANVLTF
TRBJ2-1 | 17 | TRBV4-3 | TRBD2 | . | TGCGCCAGCAGCCAGCTTCTTACTAGCGGGGGGGCCAATGAGCAGTTCTTC | CASSQLLTSGGANEQFF